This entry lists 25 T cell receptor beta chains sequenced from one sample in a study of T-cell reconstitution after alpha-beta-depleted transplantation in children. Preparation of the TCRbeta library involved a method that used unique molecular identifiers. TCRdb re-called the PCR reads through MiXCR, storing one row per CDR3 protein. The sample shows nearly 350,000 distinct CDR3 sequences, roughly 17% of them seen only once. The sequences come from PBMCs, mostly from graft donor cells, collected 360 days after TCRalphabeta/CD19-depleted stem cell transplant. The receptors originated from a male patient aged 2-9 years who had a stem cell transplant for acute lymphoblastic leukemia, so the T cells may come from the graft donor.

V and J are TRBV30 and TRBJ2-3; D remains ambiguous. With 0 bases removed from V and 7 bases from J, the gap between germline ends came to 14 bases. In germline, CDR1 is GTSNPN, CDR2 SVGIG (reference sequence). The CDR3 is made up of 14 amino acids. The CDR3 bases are TGTGCCTGGAGTGTAAACGGCCCCGGGTATACGCAGTATTTT. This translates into CAWSVNGPGYTQYF.

As DNA, the CDR3 is TGTGCCAGCAGCCAAGTTGGGGAATCAAATGAGCAGTTCTTC. Translating it yields CASSQVGESNEQFF. The genes are TRBV3-1 and TRBJ2-1, with D uncertain. This CDR3 is 14 amino acids long. Germline-derived CDR1 and CDR2 are LGHDT and YNNKEL (reference sequence). The germline V and J ends were trimmed by 1 base and 7 bases, with 11 bases remaining between them.

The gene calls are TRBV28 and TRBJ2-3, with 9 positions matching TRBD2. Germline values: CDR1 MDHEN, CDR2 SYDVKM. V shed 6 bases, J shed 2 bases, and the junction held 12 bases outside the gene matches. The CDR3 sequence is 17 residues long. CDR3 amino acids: CASRGTSPSRLTDTQYF. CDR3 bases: TGTGCCAGCAGGGGGACTAGCCCGAGTCGACTCACAGATACGCAGTATTTT.

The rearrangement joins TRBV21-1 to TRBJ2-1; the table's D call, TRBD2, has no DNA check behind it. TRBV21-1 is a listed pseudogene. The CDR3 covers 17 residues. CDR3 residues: CASSKARTSGRGSEQFF. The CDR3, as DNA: TGTGCCAGCAGCAAAGCGCGGACTAGCGGGAGAGGAAGTGAGCAGTTCTTC.

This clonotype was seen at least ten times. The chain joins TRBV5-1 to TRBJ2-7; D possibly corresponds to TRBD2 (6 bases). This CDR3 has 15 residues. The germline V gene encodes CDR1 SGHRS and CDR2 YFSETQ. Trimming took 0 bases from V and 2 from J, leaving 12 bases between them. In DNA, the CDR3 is TGCGCCAGCAGCTTGGCAACTAGCAGGACCTACGAGCAGTACTTC. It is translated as CASSLATSRTYEQYF. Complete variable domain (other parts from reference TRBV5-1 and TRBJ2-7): KAGVTQTPRYLIKTRGQQVTLSCSPISGHRSVSWYQQTPGQGLQFLFEYFSETQRNKGNFPGRFSGRQFSNSRSEMNVSTLELGDSALYLCASSLATSRTYEQYFGPGTRLTVT.

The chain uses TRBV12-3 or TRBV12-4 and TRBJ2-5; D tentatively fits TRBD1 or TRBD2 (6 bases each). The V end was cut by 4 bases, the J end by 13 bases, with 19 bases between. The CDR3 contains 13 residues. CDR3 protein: CASSSFPSARGYF. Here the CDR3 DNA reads TGTGCCAGCAGTTCCTTCCCTAGCGCCAGGGGGTACTTC.

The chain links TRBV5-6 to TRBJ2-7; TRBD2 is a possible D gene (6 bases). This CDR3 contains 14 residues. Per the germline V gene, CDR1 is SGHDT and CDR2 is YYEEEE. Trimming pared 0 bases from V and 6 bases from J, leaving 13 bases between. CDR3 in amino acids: CASSLVGGGGEQYF. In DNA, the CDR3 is TGTGCCAGCAGCTTGGTCGGGGGAGGTGGCGAGCAGTACTTC.

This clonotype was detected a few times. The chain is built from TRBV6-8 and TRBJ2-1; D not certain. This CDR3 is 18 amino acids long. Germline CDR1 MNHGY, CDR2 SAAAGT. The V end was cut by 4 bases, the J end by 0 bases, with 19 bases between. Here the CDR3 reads CASSLKIDLPPSYNEQFF. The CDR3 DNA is TGTGCCAGCAGTTTAAAAATAGACCTCCCCCCCTCCTACAATGAGCAGTTCTTC.

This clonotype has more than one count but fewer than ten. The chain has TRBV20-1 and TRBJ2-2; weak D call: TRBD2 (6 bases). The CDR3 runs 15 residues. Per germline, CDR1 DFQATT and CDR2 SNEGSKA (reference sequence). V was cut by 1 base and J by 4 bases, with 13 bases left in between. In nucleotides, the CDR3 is TGCAGTGCTAGAGGACTAGGCCGAGGCACCGGGGAGCTGTTTTTT. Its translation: CSARGLGRGTGELFF.

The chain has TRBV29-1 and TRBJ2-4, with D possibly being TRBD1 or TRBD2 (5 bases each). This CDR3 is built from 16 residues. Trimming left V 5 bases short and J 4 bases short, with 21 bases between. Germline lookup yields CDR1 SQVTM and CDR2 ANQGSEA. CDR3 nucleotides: TGCAGCGTTCAGAAAGGCTGGGACGGACCTAAAAACATTCAGTACTTC. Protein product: CSVQKGWDGPKNIQYF.

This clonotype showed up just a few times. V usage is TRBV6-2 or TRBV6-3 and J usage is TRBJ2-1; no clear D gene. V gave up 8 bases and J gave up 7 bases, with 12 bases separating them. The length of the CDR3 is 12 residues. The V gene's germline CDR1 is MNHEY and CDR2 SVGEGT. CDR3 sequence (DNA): TGTGCCAGCGAATTGGGTGGGAATGAGCAGTTCTTC. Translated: CASELGGNEQFF.

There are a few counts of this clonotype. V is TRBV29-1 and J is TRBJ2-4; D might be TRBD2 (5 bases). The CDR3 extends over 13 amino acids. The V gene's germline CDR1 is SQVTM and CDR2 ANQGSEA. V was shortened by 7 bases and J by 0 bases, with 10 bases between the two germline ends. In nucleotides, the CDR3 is TGCAGCGCCGGACTGCTAGCCAAAAACATTCAGTACTTC. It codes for CSAGLLAKNIQYF.

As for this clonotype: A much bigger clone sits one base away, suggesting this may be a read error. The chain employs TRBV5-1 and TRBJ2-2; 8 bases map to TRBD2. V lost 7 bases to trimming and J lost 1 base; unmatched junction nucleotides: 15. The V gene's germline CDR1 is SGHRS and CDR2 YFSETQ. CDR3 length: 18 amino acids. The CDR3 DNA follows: TGCGCCAGCTCCCTAACGGGGGGGCCGAAGCTGAACACCGGGGAGCTGTTTTTT. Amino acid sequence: CASSLTGGPKLNTGELFF.

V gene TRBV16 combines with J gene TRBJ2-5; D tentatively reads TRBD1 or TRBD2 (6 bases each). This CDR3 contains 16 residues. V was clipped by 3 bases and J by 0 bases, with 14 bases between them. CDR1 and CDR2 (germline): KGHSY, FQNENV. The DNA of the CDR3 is TGTGCCAGCAGCCACGTGGGGGGCCGGTACCAAGAGACCCAGTACTTC. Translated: CASSHVGGRYQETQYF. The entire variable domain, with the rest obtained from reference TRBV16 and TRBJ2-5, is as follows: GEEVAQTPKHLVRGEGQKAKLYCAPIKGHSYVFWYQQVLKNEFKFLISFQNENVFDETGMPKERFSAKCLPNSPCSLEIQATKLEDSAVYFCASSHVGGRYQETQYFGPGTRLLVL.

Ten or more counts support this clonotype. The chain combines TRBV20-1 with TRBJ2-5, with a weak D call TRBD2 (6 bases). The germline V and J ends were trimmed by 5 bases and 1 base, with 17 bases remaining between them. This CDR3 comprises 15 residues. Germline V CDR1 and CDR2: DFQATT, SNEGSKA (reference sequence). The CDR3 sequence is CSAPRRGGIQETQYF. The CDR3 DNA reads TGCAGTGCTCCCCGGCGAGGAGGGATCCAAGAGACCCAGTACTTC.

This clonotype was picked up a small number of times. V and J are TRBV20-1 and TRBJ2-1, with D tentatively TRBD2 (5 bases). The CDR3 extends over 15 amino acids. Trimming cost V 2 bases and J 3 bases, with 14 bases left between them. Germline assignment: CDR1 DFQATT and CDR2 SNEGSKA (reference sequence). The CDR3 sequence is CSARPSPSVYNEQFF. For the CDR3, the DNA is TGCAGTGCTAGACCTAGCCCAAGCGTCTACAATGAGCAGTTCTTC.

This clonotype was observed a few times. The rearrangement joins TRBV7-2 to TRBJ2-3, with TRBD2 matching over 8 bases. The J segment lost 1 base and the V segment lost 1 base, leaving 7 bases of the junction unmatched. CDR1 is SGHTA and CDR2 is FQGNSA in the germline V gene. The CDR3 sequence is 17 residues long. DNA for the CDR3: TGTGCCAGCAGCTTAGTTCCAGGGACTAGGGGCACAGATACGCAGTATTTT. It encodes CASSLVPGTRGTDTQYF.

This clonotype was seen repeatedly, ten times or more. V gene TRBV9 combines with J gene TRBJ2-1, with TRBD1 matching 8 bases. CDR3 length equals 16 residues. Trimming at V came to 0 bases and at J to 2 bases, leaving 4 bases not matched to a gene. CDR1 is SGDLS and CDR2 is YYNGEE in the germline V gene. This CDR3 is CASSVAPQGAYNEQFF. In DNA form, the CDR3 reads TGTGCCAGCAGCGTAGCTCCACAGGGGGCCTACAATGAGCAGTTCTTC.

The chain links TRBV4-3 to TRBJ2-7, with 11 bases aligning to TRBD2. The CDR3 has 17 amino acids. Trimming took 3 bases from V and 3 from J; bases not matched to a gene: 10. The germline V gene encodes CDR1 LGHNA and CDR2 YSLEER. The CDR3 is CASSQTYSGLAVYEQYF. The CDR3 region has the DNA TGCGCCAGCAGCCAGACGTACTCGGGACTAGCGGTCTACGAGCAGTACTTC.

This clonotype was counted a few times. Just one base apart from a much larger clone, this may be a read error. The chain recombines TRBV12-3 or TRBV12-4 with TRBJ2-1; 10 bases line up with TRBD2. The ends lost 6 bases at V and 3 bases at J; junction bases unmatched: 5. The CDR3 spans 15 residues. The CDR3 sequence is CASRPGTSDYNEQFF. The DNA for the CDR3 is TGTGCCAGCAGGCCCGGGACTAGCGACTACAATGAGCAGTTCTTC.

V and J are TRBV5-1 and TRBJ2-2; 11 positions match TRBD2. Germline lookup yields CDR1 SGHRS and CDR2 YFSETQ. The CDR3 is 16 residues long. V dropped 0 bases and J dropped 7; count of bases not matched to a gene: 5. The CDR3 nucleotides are TGCGCCAGCAGCTTGGAAGGGACTAGCGGCGACGGGGAGCTGTTTTTT. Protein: CASSLEGTSGDGELFF.

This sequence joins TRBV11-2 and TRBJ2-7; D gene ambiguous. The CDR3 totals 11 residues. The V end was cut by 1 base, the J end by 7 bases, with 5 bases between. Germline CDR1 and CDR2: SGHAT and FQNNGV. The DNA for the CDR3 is TGTGCCAGCAGCTTAGTACAAGAGCAGTACTTC. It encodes CASSLVQEQYF.

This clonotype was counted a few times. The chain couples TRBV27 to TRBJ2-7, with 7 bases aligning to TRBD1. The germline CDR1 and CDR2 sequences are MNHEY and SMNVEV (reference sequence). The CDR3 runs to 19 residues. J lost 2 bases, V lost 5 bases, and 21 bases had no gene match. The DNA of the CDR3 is TGTGCCAGCAGTCCCCATATAGGGGGCGGGCTATGGATACCCTACGAGCAGTACTTC. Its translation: CASSPHIGGGLWIPYEQYF.

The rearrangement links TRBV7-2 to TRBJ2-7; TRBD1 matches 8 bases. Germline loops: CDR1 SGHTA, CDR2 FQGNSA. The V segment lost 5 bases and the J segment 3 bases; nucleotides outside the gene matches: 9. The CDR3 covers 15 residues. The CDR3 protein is CASSPDRGQFYEQYF. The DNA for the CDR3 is TGTGCCAGCAGCCCAGACAGGGGACAGTTCTACGAGCAGTACTTC.

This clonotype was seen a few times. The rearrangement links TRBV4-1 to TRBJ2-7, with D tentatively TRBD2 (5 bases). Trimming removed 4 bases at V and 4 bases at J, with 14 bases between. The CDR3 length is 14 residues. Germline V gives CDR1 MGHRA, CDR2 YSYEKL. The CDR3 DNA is TGCGCCAGCAGCCTTGCGGGCGGCATATACGAGCAGTACTTC. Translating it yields CASSLAGGIYEQYF.